The clone carrying this T cell receptor (beta chain) was seen a few times. Its antigen is unknown. These data originate in a study of T cells in Graves' hyperthyroidism and ophthalmopathy. This CDR3 region has 15 residues. J lost 4 bases, V lost 4 bases, and 4 bases had no gene match. CDR1 and CDR2 (germline): SGHDN, FVKESK. Duration under 3 months, a NOSPECS grade of at least 4, and a Clinical Activity Score of at least 3 characterized the ophthalmopathy patients. The study left out patients who had uncontrolled infection, other autoimmune disease, pregnancy or lactation. The study's findings and limits: Most thyroid clonotypes expanded above 0.001 appeared in blood too. A model of 13 V-J features distinguished ophthalmopathy from stable hyperthyroidism.

Authors of the study amplified TCR beta CDR3 regions from RNA transcripts. Carried out on the TCR CDR3, a first-round RT-PCR used the HTBI primer set. One entry per CDR3 protein results from TCRdb running MiXCR on the multiplex PCR reads. This sample has about 410,000 distinct CDR3 sequences, with approximately 15% found just once. The TCR comes from a man between 18 and 35 years old with Graves' ophthalmopathy. This chain connects TRBV14 to TRBJ2-3; 11 positions match TRBD2. The sample consisted of blood. CDR3 DNA sequence: TGTGCCAGCAGCCCCACTAGCGGGAGACCAGATACGCAGTATTTT. It codes for CASSPTSGRPDTQYF.